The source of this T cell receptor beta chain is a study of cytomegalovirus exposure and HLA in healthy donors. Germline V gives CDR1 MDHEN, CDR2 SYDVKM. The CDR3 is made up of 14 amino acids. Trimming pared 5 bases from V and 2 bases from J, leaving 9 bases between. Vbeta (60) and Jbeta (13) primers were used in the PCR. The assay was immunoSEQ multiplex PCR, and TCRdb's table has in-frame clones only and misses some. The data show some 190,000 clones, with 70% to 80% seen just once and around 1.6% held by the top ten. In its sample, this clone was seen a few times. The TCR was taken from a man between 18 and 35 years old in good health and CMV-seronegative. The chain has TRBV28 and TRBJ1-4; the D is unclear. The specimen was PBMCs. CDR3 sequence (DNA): TGTGCCAGCAGTAGCGGTGATACTAATGAAAAACTGTTTTTT. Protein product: CASSSGDTNEKLFF.